These 2 T cell receptor beta chains share one sample of origin, sequenced in a study of cytomegalovirus exposure and HLA in healthy donors. Amplification used 60 Vbeta primers and 13 Jbeta primers. The assay was immunoSEQ multiplex PCR, and TCRdb's table has in-frame clones only and misses some. This repertoire includes approximately 200,000 clones. Material for sequencing was PBMCs. The receptors were sampled from a boy aged 5-17 years in good health and CMV-seronegative.

V and J are TRBV18 and TRBJ1-1; 9 bases are shared with TRBD1. The CDR3 runs to 14 residues. From germline, CDR1 is KGHSH and CDR2 LQKENI. The V and J ends lost 3 bases and 6 bases, in that order; junction bases with no gene match: 5. Written as DNA, the CDR3 is TGTGCCAGCTCACCCGGACAGGGGTTGGCTGAAGCTTTCTTT. The encoded protein is CASSPGQGLAEAFF.

V usage is TRBV27 and J usage is TRBJ1-1; TRBD1 might be the D (5 bases). The CDR3 runs 16 residues. V was shortened by 2 bases and J by 2 bases, with 15 bases between the two germline ends. CDR1 MNHEY and CDR2 SMNVEV come from the germline V gene (reference sequence). CDR3 sequence: CASSLISWGGNTEAFF. CDR3 DNA sequence: TGTGCCAGCAGTTTAATCTCGTGGGGCGGTAACACTGAAGCTTTCTTT.